This TCR beta chain was recovered during a study of blood T cell repertoires in COVID-19. Profiled with immunoSEQ multiplex PCR; TCRdb holds only in-frame clones, not every one. Found here are 300,000 to 350,000 clones, around 89% of them singletons; the top ten hold 3.5% to 4.5%. Losses at the gene ends were 5 bases for V and 2 bases for J; bases not matched to a gene: 6. The CDR3 has 16 amino acids. Per the germline V gene, CDR1 is SGHAT and CDR2 is FQNNGV. The sequencing sample was made of PBMCs or T cells enriched from blood (not recorded which). J is TRBJ2-3 and V is TRBV11-2; 11 positions agree with TRBD2. This receptor was identified in a woman aged 18 to 35 with acute COVID-19. CDR3 protein: CASSLRLAGFTDTQYF. CDR3 DNA: TGTGCCAGCAGCCTACGACTAGCGGGATTCACAGATACGCAGTATTTT.